This TCR beta chain was found in a study of blood T cell repertoires in COVID-19. Study overall: PBMCs, B-cell-depleted T cells, or T cells provided the cDNA or gDNA that made up the material.

This CDR3 spans 15 amino acids. Germline-derived CDR1 and CDR2 are SGHVS and FQNEAQ. The V and J ends lost 5 bases and 5 bases respectively, with 13 bases between them. Clones were sequenced by immunoSEQ multiplex PCR, and TCRdb holds only the in-frame ones, with some missing. Here the sample spans 200,000 or so clones, around 82% being singletons. The study recruited people aged roughly 18 to 100 years across approximately 24 US areas. Recovered status applied to Cohort 3 donors who had two consecutive negative PCRs. It also applied to those with clearance or with symptom resolution. The specimen sequenced was PBMCs or T cells enriched from blood (not recorded which). This chain joins TRBV7-8 and TRBJ1-6; perhaps TRBD1 as D (6 bases). This receptor was taken from a middle-aged man who had recovered from COVID-19. CDR3 protein: CASSLGQGNNSPLHF. The CDR3 bases are TGTGCCAGCAGCCTGGGACAAGGAAATAATTCACCCCTCCACTTT. Together with reference TRBV7-8 and TRBJ1-6, the CDR3 gives the full variable domain: GAGVSQSPRYKVAKRGQDVALRCDPISGHVSLFWYQQALGQGPEFLTYFQNEAQLDKSGLPSDRFFAERPEGSVSTLKIQRTQQEDSAVYLCASSLGQGNNSPLHFGNGTRLTVT.